This T cell receptor beta chain was identified during a study of T cell responses to AZD1222 COVID-19 vaccine. Findings and caveats of the study: Repertoire sampling was restricted to post-peak T cell response timepoints.

For this clone: Antigen: not known.

The length of the CDR3 is 16 residues. V was cut by 4 bases and J by 5 bases, with 20 bases left in between. Germline CDR1 reads SGHVS; CDR2 reads FQNEAQ. TCRdb keeps only in-frame clones here, not all; method: immunoSEQ multiplex PCR. The sample contains under 140,000 clones, about 85% of which appear only once. Sequencing used peripheral blood, obtained on day 0 of AZD1222 vaccination. This sequence was found in an adult in good health. The genes are TRBV7-8 and TRBJ1-1, with D hard to call. This CDR3 reads CASSSLVGRLSTEAFF. CDR3 bases: TGTGCCAGCAGCTCCCTCGTTGGCAGGTTGTCGACTGAAGCTTTCTTT.